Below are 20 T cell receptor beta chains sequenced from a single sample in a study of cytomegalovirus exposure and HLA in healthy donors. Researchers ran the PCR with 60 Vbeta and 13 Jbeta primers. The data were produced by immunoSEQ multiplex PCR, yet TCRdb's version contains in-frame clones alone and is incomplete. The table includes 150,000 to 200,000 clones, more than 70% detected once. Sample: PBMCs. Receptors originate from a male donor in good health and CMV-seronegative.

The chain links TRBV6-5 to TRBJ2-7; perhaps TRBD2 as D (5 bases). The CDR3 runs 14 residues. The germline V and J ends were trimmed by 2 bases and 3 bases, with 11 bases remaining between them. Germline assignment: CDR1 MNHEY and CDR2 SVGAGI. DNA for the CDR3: TGTGCCAGCAGTTACCGGCGGGTAAACTACGAGCAGTACTTC. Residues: CASSYRRVNYEQYF.

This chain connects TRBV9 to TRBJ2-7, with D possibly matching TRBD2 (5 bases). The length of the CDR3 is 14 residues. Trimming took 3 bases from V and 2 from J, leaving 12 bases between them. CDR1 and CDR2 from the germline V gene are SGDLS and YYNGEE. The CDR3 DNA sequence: TGTGCCAGCAGCGCTCGGACTGGAACCTACGAGCAGTACTTC. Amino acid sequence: CASSARTGTYEQYF.

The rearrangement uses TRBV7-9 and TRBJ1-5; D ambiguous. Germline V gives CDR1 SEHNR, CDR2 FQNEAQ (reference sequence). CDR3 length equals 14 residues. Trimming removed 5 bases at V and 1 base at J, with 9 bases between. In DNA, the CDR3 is TGTGCCAGCAGCAGGGAGGGAAGCAATCAGCCCCAGCATTTT. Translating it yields CASSREGSNQPQHF.

CDR3 nucleotide sequence: TGTGCCAGCAGCGTAGCAGGGGGCGATCACTATGGCTACACCTTC. Translating it yields CASSVAGGDHYGYTF. This rearrangement joins TRBV9 to TRBJ1-2; 8 nucleotides match TRBD1. Looked up from germline, CDR1 is SGDLS and CDR2 is YYNGEE. The CDR3 has 15 amino acids. J lost 3 bases, V lost 0 bases, and 4 bases had no gene match.

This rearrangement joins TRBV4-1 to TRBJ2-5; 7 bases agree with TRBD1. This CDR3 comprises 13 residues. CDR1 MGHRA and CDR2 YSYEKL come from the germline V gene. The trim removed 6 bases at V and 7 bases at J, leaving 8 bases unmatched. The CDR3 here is CASRDGTAGTQYF. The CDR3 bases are TGCGCCAGCAGAGATGGGACAGCCGGGACCCAGTACTTC.

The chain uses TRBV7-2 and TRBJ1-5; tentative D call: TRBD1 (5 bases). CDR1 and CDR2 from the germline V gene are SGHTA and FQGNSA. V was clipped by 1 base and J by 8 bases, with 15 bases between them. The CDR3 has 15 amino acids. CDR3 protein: CASSLGGGAREPQHF. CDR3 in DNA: TGTGCCAGCAGCTTAGGCGGCGGGGCGCGTGAGCCCCAGCATTTT.

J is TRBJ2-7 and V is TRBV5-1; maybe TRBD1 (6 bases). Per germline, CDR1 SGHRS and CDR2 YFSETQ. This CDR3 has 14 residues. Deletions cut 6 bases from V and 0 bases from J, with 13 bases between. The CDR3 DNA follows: TGCGCCAGCAACCGGGACACAAGCTCCTACGAGCAGTACTTC. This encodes CASNRDTSSYEQYF.

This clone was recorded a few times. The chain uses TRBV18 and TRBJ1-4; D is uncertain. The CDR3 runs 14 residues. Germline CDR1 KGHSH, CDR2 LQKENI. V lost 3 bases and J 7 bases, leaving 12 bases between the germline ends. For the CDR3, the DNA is TGTGCCAGCTCACCGTCCGAAGGAGCTGAAAAACTGTTTTTT. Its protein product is CASSPSEGAEKLFF.

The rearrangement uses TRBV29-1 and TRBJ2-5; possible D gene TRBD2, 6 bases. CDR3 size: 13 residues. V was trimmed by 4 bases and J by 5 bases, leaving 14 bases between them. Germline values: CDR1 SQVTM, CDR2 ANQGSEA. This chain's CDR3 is CSVGRRGLETQYF. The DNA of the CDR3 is TGCAGCGTTGGGAGGAGGGGCTTGGAGACCCAGTACTTC.

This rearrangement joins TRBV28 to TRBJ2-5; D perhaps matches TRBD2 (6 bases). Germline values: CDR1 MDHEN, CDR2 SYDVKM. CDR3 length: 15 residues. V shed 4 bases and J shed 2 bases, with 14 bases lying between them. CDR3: CASSSPGTRQETQYF. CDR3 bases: TGTGCCAGCAGTTCCCCCGGGACTCGACAAGAGACCCAGTACTTC.

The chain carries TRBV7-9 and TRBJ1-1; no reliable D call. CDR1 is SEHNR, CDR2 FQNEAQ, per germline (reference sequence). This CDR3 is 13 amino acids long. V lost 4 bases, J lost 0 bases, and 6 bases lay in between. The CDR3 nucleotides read TGTGCCAGCAGCTACAATCTGAACACTGAAGCTTTCTTT. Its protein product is CASSYNLNTEAFF.

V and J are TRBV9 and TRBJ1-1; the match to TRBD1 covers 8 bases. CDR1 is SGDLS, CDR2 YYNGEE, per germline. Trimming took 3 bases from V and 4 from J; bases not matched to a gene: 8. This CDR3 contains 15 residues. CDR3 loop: CASSARQGSSTEAFF. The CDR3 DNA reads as TGTGCCAGCAGCGCTAGACAGGGGTCGAGCACTGAAGCTTTCTTT. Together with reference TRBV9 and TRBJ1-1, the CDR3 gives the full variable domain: DSGVTQTPKHLITATGQRVTLRCSPRSGDLSVYWYQQSLDQGLQFLIQYYNGEERAKGNILERFSAQQFPDLHSELNLSSLELGDSALYFCASSARQGSSTEAFFGQGTRLTVV.

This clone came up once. In DNA, the CDR3 is TGTGCCAGCAGCTTACGGCAGGGGAGGGCTTGGGGAAACACCATATATTTT. This translates into CASSLRQGRAWGNTIYF. This chain uses TRBV7-2 with TRBJ1-3; tentatively, D is TRBD1 (6 bases). The V gene's germline CDR1 is SGHTA and CDR2 FQGNSA. V lost 2 bases to trimming and J lost 4 bases, with 18 bases between them. The CDR3 is made up of 17 amino acids.

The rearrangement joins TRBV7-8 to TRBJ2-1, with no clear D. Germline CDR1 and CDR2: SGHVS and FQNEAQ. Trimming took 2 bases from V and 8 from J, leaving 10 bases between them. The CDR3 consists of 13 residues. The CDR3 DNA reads TGTGCCAGCAGCTTATCCAGGTTTGATGAGCAGTTCTTC. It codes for CASSLSRFDEQFF.

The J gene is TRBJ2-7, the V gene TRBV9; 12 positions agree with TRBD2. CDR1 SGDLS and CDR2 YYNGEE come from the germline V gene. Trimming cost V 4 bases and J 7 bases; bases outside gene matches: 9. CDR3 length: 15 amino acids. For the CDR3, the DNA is TGTGCCAGCAGCCCGACTAGCGGGAGTTCTTGGGAGCAGTACTTC. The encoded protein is CASSPTSGSSWEQYF.

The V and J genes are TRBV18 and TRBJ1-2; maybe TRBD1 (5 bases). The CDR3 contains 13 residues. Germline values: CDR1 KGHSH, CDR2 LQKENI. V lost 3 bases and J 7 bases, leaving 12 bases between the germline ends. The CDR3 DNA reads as TGTGCCAGCTCACCCAGGGCAGTAGTTGGCTACACCTTC. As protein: CASSPRAVVGYTF.

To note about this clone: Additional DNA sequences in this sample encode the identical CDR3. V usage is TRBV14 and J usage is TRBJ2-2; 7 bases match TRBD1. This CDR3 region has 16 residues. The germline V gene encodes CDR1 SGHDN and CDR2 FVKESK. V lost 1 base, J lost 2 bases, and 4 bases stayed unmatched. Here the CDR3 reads CASSQATGANTGELFF. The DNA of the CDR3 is TGTGCCAGCAGCCAAGCCACAGGGGCAAACACCGGGGAGCTGTTTTTT.

The CDR3 DNA follows: TGTGCCAGCAGCTTAGGCCCACAGCCCCAGCATTTT. Translating it yields CASSLGPQPQHF. V is TRBV13 and J is TRBJ1-5; D is unresolved. Germline V lookup: CDR1 PRHDT, CDR2 FYEKMQ (reference sequence). The CDR3 is 12 residues long. With 0 bases removed from V and 7 bases from J, the gap between germline ends came to 4 bases.

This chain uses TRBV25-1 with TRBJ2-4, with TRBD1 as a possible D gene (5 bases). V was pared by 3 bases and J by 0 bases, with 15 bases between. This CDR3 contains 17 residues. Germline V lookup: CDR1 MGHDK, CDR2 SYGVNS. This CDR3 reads CASSDPPRALAKNIQYF. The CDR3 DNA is TGTGCCAGCAGTGACCCCCCCAGGGCCTTAGCCAAAAACATTCAGTACTTC. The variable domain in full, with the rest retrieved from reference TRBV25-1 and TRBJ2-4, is EADIYQTPRYLVIGTGKKITLECSQTMGHDKMYWYQQDPGMELHLIHYSYGVNSTEKGDLSSESTVSRIRTEHFPLTLESARPSHTSQYLCASSDPPRALAKNIQYFGAGTRLSVL.

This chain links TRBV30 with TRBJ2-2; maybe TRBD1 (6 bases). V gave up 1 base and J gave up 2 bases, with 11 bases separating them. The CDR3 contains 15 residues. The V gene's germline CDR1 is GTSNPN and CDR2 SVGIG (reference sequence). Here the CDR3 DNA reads TGTGCCTGGAGTGAAGAGGACAGAAACACCGGGGAGCTGTTTTTT. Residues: CAWSEEDRNTGELFF.